This TCR beta chain came from a study of T-cell memory formation after mild COVID-19. TCRdb re-called the 5' RACE reads through MiXCR, storing one row per CDR3 protein. Seen here are approximately 350,000 distinct CDR3 sequences, over 25% observed once, and the top ten hold roughly 13%. The sample was PBMCs or a T cell subset sorted from them (not recorded which). This TCR came from an adult woman who had mild COVID-19 (a few samples of this study predate the infection). Cell type and time point are not known.

The CDR3 coding sequence is TGCAGTGCTAGAGTAGGTCAGGGCTCGTGGGGAAACACCATATATTTT. Amino acids: CSARVGQGSWGNTIYF. The chain couples TRBV20-1 to TRBJ1-3, with TRBD1 as a possible D gene (5 bases). Germline assignment: CDR1 DFQATT and CDR2 SNEGSKA (reference sequence). Trimming took off 1 base at V and 4 bases at J, with 17 bases between the two ends. This CDR3 region has 16 residues.